This TCR beta chain originates from a study of metastatic and nonmetastatic thyroid tumors. The overall study: It was across blood and tumor or nodule tissue from malignant and benign thyroid patients that repertoires were compared.

All patients reached thyroid surgery having received no treatment beforehand. V lost 0 bases and J 7 bases, leaving 13 bases between the germline ends. Germline CDR1 SEHNR, CDR2 FQNEAQ (reference sequence). The CDR3 runs to 15 residues. This clone was seen repeatedly, ten times or more. Using MiXCR, TCRdb re-called clones from the PCR reads. The sample consists of 30,000 to 45,000 clones, approximately 30% of them appearing once. The genes are TRBV7-9 and TRBJ2-1; no firm D call. Input material: blood. The receptor's source is a male donor with papillary thyroid cancer or a benign thyroid nodule (not recorded which). Some clones in this sample may be carry-over from other donors' samples. CDR3 nucleotide sequence: TGTGCCAGCAGCTTAGCGGGAACGTTCGGGAATGAGCAGTTCTTC. This translates into CASSLAGTFGNEQFF.